Below, 30 T cell receptor beta chains from the same sample are listed, as sequenced in a study of CD8+ T cells in alopecia areata. Extracted RNA was reverse transcribed, and the resulting cDNA served as sequencing template. Clones were sequenced by immunoSEQ multiplex PCR, and TCRdb holds only the in-frame ones, with some missing. The sample consists of roughly 200,000 clones, roughly 60% of them appearing once. Material: CD4+ T cells sorted from blood, obtained at week 0. These receptors were taken from a human donor with alopecia areata.

This clone was counted a single time. V gene TRBV2 combines with J gene TRBJ2-2; 10 bases match TRBD1. From germline, CDR1 is SNHLY and CDR2 FYNNEI. This CDR3 has 15 residues. J gave up 7 bases and V 6 bases, and 8 bases lay outside the gene matches. The CDR3 protein is CASRLTGGANGELFF. The CDR3 DNA reads as TGTGCCAGCAGGTTGACAGGGGGCGCGAACGGGGAGCTGTTTTTT.

The table lists this clone with a few counts. The V call is TRBV5-6, the J call TRBJ2-1; D unresolved. V was pared by 0 bases and J by 7 bases, with 8 bases between. CDR3 length equals 13 residues. Germline assignment: CDR1 SGHDT and CDR2 YYEEEE. CDR3 sequence: CASSLAGLNEQFF. The CDR3 DNA sequence: TGTGCCAGCAGCTTGGCGGGCCTTAATGAGCAGTTCTTC.

This clone was seen a few times. The rearrangement joins TRBV29-1 to TRBJ1-1, with TRBD1 identical over 8 bases. Germline V gene data show CDR1 as SQVTM and CDR2 as ANQGSEA. The CDR3 loop spans 11 amino acids. The CDR3 nucleotides read TGCAGGGTGGGACAGGCTGATGAAGCTTTCTTT. It translates to CRVGQADEAFF.

The chain recombines TRBV7-2 with TRBJ1-4; the D gene is possibly TRBD1 (5 bases). The CDR3 has 15 amino acids. Trimming took off 2 bases at V and 8 bases at J, with 15 bases between the two ends. Germline assignment: CDR1 SGHTA and CDR2 FQGNSA. CDR3 amino acids: CASSLRQLGAEKLFF. The CDR3 coding sequence is TGTGCCAGCAGCTTACGACAGCTAGGGGCGGAAAAACTGTTTTTT.

Only a few counts were recorded for this clone. V usage is TRBV6-1 and J usage is TRBJ1-6; no definite D call. Germline-derived CDR1 and CDR2 are MNHNS and SASEGT. The V gene lost 2 bases and the J gene lost 9 bases, with 5 bases spanning the gap. CDR3 size: 12 residues. DNA for the CDR3: TGTGCCAGCAGTGAATGGGGTTCACCCCTCCACTTT. Protein sequence: CASSEWGSPLHF.

In this sample, this clone turned up a few times. The CDR3 sequence: CASSLQGDEQYF. The CDR3 nucleotides are TGCGCCAGCAGCTTACAGGGGGACGAGCAGTACTTC. The rearrangement joins TRBV5-1 to TRBJ2-7; 8 positions agree with TRBD1. This CDR3 has 12 amino acids. The ends lost 2 bases at V and 5 bases at J; junction bases unmatched: 0. Germline V lookup: CDR1 SGHRS, CDR2 YFSETQ.

V is TRBV11-2 and J is TRBJ2-7; D is ambiguous. The CDR3 runs to 14 residues. The ends were cut back, 5 bases at V and 0 bases at J, with 11 bases in the middle. Germline V lookup: CDR1 SGHAT, CDR2 FQNNGV. DNA of the CDR3: TGTGCCAGCAGCCCCTGGGCCGGCTCCTACGAGCAGTACTTC. Amino acids: CASSPWAGSYEQYF.

This clone was observed a handful of times. The chain employs TRBV29-1 and TRBJ2-2; D is possibly TRBD1 or TRBD2 (6 bases each). CDR1 is SQVTM and CDR2 is ANQGSEA in the germline V gene. The CDR3 is 16 residues long. V gave up 1 base and J gave up 4 bases, with 16 bases separating them. CDR3 protein: CSVEVIRGQGTGELFF. The CDR3 DNA is TGCAGCGTTGAAGTTATCCGGGGGCAAGGCACCGGGGAGCTGTTTTTT.

This clone has a single count. The V gene is TRBV25-1, the J gene TRBJ2-2; TRBD1 matches at 8 bases. This CDR3 contains 16 residues. Germline V gene lookup returns CDR1 MGHDK and CDR2 SYGVNS. V trimming: 2 bases; J trimming: 0 bases; junction bases outside the gene matches: 2. CDR3 region: CASSEQGAANTGELFF. CDR3 nucleotides: TGTGCCAGCAGTGAACAGGGGGCGGCGAACACCGGGGAGCTGTTTTTT. The variable domain in full, with the rest retrieved from reference TRBV25-1 and TRBJ2-2, is EADIYQTPRYLVIGTGKKITLECSQTMGHDKMYWYQQDPGMELHLIHYSYGVNSTEKGDLSSESTVSRIRTEHFPLTLESARPSHTSQYLCASSEQGAANTGELFFGEGSRLTVL.

The chain has TRBV20-1 and TRBJ2-5; D remains unclear. The CDR3 consists of 11 residues. The V end lost 4 bases, the J end lost 7 bases, and 10 bases lay between the germline ends. CDR1 is DFQATT and CDR2 is SNEGSKA in the germline V gene (reference sequence). CDR3 amino acids: CSATLEGTQYF. In nucleotides, the CDR3 is TGCAGTGCTACCCTCGAAGGGACCCAGTACTTC.

The V call is TRBV29-1, the J call TRBJ2-7; unclear D gene. The CDR3 is 10 amino acids. Trimming took 4 bases from V and 5 from J, leaving 6 bases between them. In germline, CDR1 is SQVTM, CDR2 ANQGSEA. The CDR3 DNA is TGCAGCGTTGTTTGGGACGAGCAGTACTTC. It specifies CSVVWDEQYF.

This chain connects TRBV19 to TRBJ1-5; D is uncertain. V was trimmed by 2 bases and J by 3 bases, leaving 14 bases between them. Germline V CDR1 and CDR2: LNHDA, SQIVND (reference sequence). The CDR3 has 16 residues. As DNA, the CDR3 is TGTGCCAGTAGTATACGGGAGGGAATGGCCAATCAGCCCCAGCATTTT. Translating gives CASSIREGMANQPQHF.

The V gene is TRBV7-2, the J gene TRBJ2-5; perhaps TRBD2 as D (6 bases). The CDR3 contains 13 residues. Germline CDR1 reads SGHTA; CDR2 reads FQGNSA. V was clipped by 5 bases and J by 5 bases, with 12 bases between them. The chain's CDR3 is CASSPLSGETQYF. CDR3 DNA: TGTGCCAGCAGCCCCCTAAGCGGGGAGACCCAGTACTTC. Full variable domain (rest looked up from reference TRBV7-2 and TRBJ2-5): GAGVSQSPSNKVTEKGKDVELRCDPISGHTALYWYRQSLGQGLEFLIYFQGNSAPDKSGLPSDRFSAERTGGSVSTLTIQRTQQEDSAVYLCASSPLSGETQYFGPGTRLLVL.

This clone was seen more than once but under ten times. The chain carries TRBV12-5 and TRBJ2-1, with D unresolved. The CDR3 is made up of 14 amino acids. Germline CDR1 LGHNT, CDR2 FRNRAP. Trimming pared 6 bases from V and 1 base from J, leaving 10 bases between. The CDR3 here is CASGPAESYNEQFF. CDR3 nucleotide sequence: TGTGCTAGTGGCCCCGCCGAGTCCTACAATGAGCAGTTCTTC.

The V gene is TRBV19, the J gene TRBJ2-1; D not resolved. The germline gives CDR1 LNHDA, CDR2 SQIVND (reference sequence). CDR3 length: 14 residues. Trimming shortened V by 3 bases and J by 12 bases, and 18 bases separated the two germline ends. The CDR3 DNA follows: TGTGCCAGTAGTATTAGGGCAAGTAATGGACCGCAGTTCTTC. Translated, it gives CASSIRASNGPQFF.

The chain uses TRBV4-3 and TRBJ1-6; D is undetermined. The CDR3 runs 14 residues. Germline CDR1 and CDR2: LGHNA and YSLEER. The germline V and J ends were trimmed by 0 bases and 10 bases, with 10 bases remaining between them. CDR3 residues: CASSQEPVVSPLHF. The DNA for the CDR3 is TGCGCCAGCAGCCAAGAGCCGGTCGTCTCACCCCTCCACTTT.

This clone was detected a few times. The gene calls are TRBV29-1 and TRBJ1-1; D is undetermined. The CDR3 runs 10 residues. The V gene's germline CDR1 is SQVTM and CDR2 ANQGSEA. Trimming shortened V by 4 bases and J by 5 bases, and 5 bases separated the two germline ends. The CDR3 DNA reads as TGCAGCGTTGTACGGACTGAAGCTTTCTTT. Translated, it gives CSVVRTEAFF.

The rearrangement uses TRBV30 and TRBJ1-2, with 7 bases that match TRBD1. The CDR3 runs to 13 residues. V lost 4 bases, J lost 2 bases, and 4 bases stayed unmatched. The germline gives CDR1 GTSNPN, CDR2 SVGIG (reference sequence). CDR3 protein: CAWKGQTNYGYTF. The CDR3 DNA sequence: TGTGCCTGGAAGGGACAGACCAACTATGGCTACACCTTC.

CDR3 residues: CASSQDSSGSSYEQYF. CDR3 coding DNA: TGTGCCAGCAGCCAAGATTCTAGCGGTAGCTCCTACGAGCAGTACTTC. This chain joins TRBV4-2 and TRBJ2-7; the match to TRBD2 covers 7 bases. The CDR3 is made up of 16 amino acids. CDR1 and CDR2 (germline): LGHNA, YNFKEQ. The junction had 5 bases not matched to a gene; V was cut back by 0 bases and J by 0 bases.

This clone was detected a few times. This chain links TRBV5-1 with TRBJ2-3; 8 nucleotides line up with TRBD1. This CDR3 contains 14 residues. CDR1 is SGHRS, CDR2 YFSETQ, per germline. Trimming cost V 0 bases and J 7 bases; bases outside gene matches: 4. This CDR3 is CASSLDGTGNTQYF. The DNA of the CDR3 is TGCGCCAGCAGCTTGGACGGGACAGGCAATACGCAGTATTTT.

This clone was seen only a few times. The V and J genes are TRBV29-1 and TRBJ1-2; 7 bases are a match to TRBD1. The V gene's germline CDR1 is SQVTM and CDR2 ANQGSEA. V was clipped by 7 bases and J by 8 bases; unmatched bases: 13. This CDR3 is 13 amino acids long. The CDR3 is CSAATGNGGGYTF. The CDR3 DNA reads as TGCAGCGCAGCGACAGGGAATGGAGGAGGCTACACCTTC. The variable domain in full, completed from reference TRBV29-1 and TRBJ1-2, reads SAVISQKPSRDICQRGTSLTIQCQVDSQVTMMFWYRQQPGQSLTLIATANQGSEATYESGFVIDKFPISRPNLTFSTLTVSNMSPEDSSIYLCSAATGNGGGYTFGSGTRLTVV.

The CDR3 DNA is TGCGCCAGCAGCCAAGAACTTGTTGGTGGCTACACCTTC. Translating it yields CASSQELVGGYTF. This rearrangement joins TRBV4-1 to TRBJ1-2; D not resolved. Germline CDR1 reads MGHRA; CDR2 reads YSYEKL. The germline V and J ends were trimmed by 0 bases and 7 bases, with 9 bases remaining between them. This CDR3 comprises 13 residues.

This chain links TRBV15 with TRBJ1-5, with TRBD1 as a possible D gene (5 bases). The CDR3 totals 14 residues. V lost 5 bases and J lost 2, with 10 bases in between. Germline V gene lookup returns CDR1 LNHNV and CDR2 YYDKDF (reference sequence). For the CDR3, the DNA is TGTGCCACCAGCCCCCGGGACGGCAATCAGCCCCAGCATTTT. Translated, it gives CATSPRDGNQPQHF.

The chain employs TRBV29-1 and TRBJ2-1, with 10 bases lining up with TRBD2. With 6 bases clipped from V and 6 bases from J, the junction kept 8 bases outside the gene matches. The CDR3 runs 14 residues. CDR1 SQVTM and CDR2 ANQGSEA come from the germline V gene. CDR3 bases: TGCAGCGTGACGGGGCTAGCGGGGGCCAATGAGCAGTTCTTC. It yields the protein CSVTGLAGANEQFF.

This sequence joins TRBV5-6 and TRBJ1-5; 8 bases agree with TRBD1. Germline CDR1 SGHDT, CDR2 YYEEEE. The CDR3 runs 17 residues. The V gene end was trimmed by 4 bases and the J gene end by 2 bases; junction bases not matched to a gene: 11. The CDR3 reads CASSLYDRGAGNQPQHF. The CDR3, as DNA: TGTGCCAGCAGCCTATACGACAGGGGAGCGGGCAATCAGCCCCAGCATTTT.

As DNA, the CDR3 is TGCGCCAGCAGCCAAGTTTGCCCTTGCGGGGGCCACCAAGAGACCCAGTACTTC. Translating it yields CASSQVCPCGGHQETQYF. V gene TRBV4-1 combines with J gene TRBJ2-5, with D possibly being TRBD2 (7 bases). Trimming took 1 base from V and 0 from J, leaving 18 bases between them. The CDR3 is made up of 18 amino acids. Germline V gene data show CDR1 as MGHRA and CDR2 as YSYEKL.

V and J are TRBV29-1 and TRBJ1-1; no definite D call. The V end lost 3 bases, the J end lost 0 bases, and 11 bases lay between the germline ends. In germline, CDR1 is SQVTM, CDR2 ANQGSEA. This CDR3 contains 14 residues. The DNA of the CDR3 is TGCAGCGTTGACCGGGGATCAGTGAACACTGAAGCTTTCTTT. Protein product: CSVDRGSVNTEAFF.

This clone was found a few times. The genes are TRBV25-1 and TRBJ1-2, with 7 positions matching TRBD1. This CDR3 comprises 15 residues. The germline V gene has CDR1 MGHDK and CDR2 SYGVNS. V lost 4 bases, J lost 4 bases, and 9 bases stayed unmatched. As DNA, the CDR3 is TGTGCCAGCAGTGCTAGACAGGGATCGCGCTATGGCTACACCTTC. Protein product: CASSARQGSRYGYTF.

This clone was seen only a few times. The chain uses TRBV29-1 and TRBJ1-4; no clear D. The V and J ends lost 5 bases and 0 bases respectively, with 7 bases between them. The CDR3 is 13 residues long. Germline V gene data show CDR1 as SQVTM and CDR2 as ANQGSEA. The CDR3, as DNA: TGCAGCGTTTGGACCACAACTAATGAAAAACTGTTTTTT. Translating it yields CSVWTTTNEKLFF.

The chain has TRBV27 and TRBJ2-7, with D tentatively TRBD1 (6 bases). V dropped 0 bases and J dropped 4 bases, with 10 bases sitting between them. The CDR3 covers 14 residues. Germline V CDR1 and CDR2: MNHEY, SMNVEV (reference sequence). The CDR3 protein is CASSLSGTQYEQYF. CDR3 coding DNA: TGTGCCAGCAGTTTATCCGGGACACAATACGAGCAGTACTTC.